This T cell receptor beta chain was found in a study of blood T cell repertoires in COVID-19. About the study: T cells, B-cell-depleted T cells, or PBMCs provided the cDNA or gDNA that served as material.

The V gene's germline CDR1 is SGHVS and CDR2 FNYEAQ. This CDR3 is built from 15 residues. The J segment lost 5 bases and the V segment lost 5 bases, leaving 9 bases of the junction unmatched. This clone appeared a few times. Methods used by the authors: Nucleated cell counts were estimated from reference gene primer amplification. The assay was immunoSEQ multiplex PCR, and TCRdb's table has in-frame clones only and misses some. The V and J calls and clone size were taken over from that table, and D and trimming were inferred from the DNA. The sample lists 120,000 or so clones, roughly 80% occurring once.

This chain joins TRBV7-6 and TRBJ2-5; TRBD1 aligns across 9 bases. The TCR was taken from an older woman with acute or convalescent COVID-19. Sequenced input: peripheral blood. CDR3 coding DNA: TGTGCCAGCAGCGTTAGGACAGGGGCTTATGAGACCCAGTACTTC. Residues: CASSVRTGAYETQYF.